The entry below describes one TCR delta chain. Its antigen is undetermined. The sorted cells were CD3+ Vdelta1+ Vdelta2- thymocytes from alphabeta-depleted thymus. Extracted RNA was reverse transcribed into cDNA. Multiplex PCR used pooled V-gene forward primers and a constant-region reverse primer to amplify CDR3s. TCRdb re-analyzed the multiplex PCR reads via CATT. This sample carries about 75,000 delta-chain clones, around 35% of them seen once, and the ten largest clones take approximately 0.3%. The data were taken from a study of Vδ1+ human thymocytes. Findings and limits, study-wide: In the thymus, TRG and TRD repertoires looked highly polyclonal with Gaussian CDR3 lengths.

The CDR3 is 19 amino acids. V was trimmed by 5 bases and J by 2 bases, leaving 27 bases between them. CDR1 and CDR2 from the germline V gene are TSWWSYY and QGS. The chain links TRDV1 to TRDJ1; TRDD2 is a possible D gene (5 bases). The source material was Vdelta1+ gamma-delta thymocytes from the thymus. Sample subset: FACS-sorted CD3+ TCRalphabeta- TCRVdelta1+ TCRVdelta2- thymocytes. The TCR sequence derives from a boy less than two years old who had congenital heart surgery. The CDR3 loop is CALGPECSFGLRCTDKLIF. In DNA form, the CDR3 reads TGTGCTCTTGGGCCCGAATGCTCCTTCGGGTTGAGGTGTACCGATAAACTCATCTTT.